The rows below give T cell receptor beta chains drawn from one sample of a study of monozygotic twins with inflammatory bowel disease. TCRdb re-called the 5' RACE reads and gives one entry per CDR3 protein, without DNA. The table for this sample gives about 160,000 distinct CDR3 sequences. Specimen: blood. The receptors stem from a human donor with ulcerative colitis or Crohn's disease, or a healthy co-twin of an affected twin (not recorded which). CDR3s include the opening cysteine and the closing phenylalanine or tryptophan. The order of the fields is J gene, CDR3 length, V gene, CDR3 protein.

j_gene: TRBJ2-5
len: 15
v_gene: TRBV20-1
CDR3aa: CSARDGQGNLETQYF

j_gene: TRBJ2-3
len: 13
v_gene: TRBV7-8
CDR3aa: CASSVNKADTQYF

j_gene: TRBJ2-1
len: 15
v_gene: TRBV7-3
CDR3aa: CASSLSGGGNNEQFF

j_gene: TRBJ1-2
len: 12
v_gene: TRBV5-5
CDR3aa: CASSSHSYGYTF

j_gene: TRBJ2-7
len: 14
v_gene: TRBV7-8
CDR3aa: CASSPGTVTYEQYF

j_gene: TRBJ2-7
len: 17
v_gene: TRBV15
CDR3aa: CATSRDKGRGFSYEQYF

j_gene: TRBJ1-6
len: 14
v_gene: TRBV7-9
CDR3aa: CASSRQMDNSPLHF

j_gene: TRBJ2-7
len: 16
v_gene: TRBV5-1
CDR3aa: CASSSGGQGNSYEQYF

j_gene: TRBJ2-1
len: 18
v_gene: TRBV7-6
CDR3aa: CASSLALLAGGDGNEQFF

j_gene: TRBJ1-4
len: 14
v_gene: TRBV5-4
CDR3aa: CASSWSGGDEKLFF

j_gene: TRBJ2-7
len: 12
v_gene: TRBV7-8
CDR3aa: CASSLRGNEQYF

j_gene: TRBJ2-7
len: 15
v_gene: TRBV19
CDR3aa: CASSPTSGRFYEQYF

j_gene: TRBJ2-2
len: 16
v_gene: TRBV5-1
CDR3aa: CASSFGAGDYTGELFF

j_gene: TRBJ2-5
len: 15
v_gene: TRBV20-1
CDR3aa: CSAQPFDSGGETQYF

j_gene: TRBJ2-7
len: 14
v_gene: TRBV20-1
CDR3aa: CSARDPRGNGEQYF

j_gene: TRBJ2-7
len: 14
v_gene: TRBV7-9
CDR3aa: CASSPNSLDYEQYF

j_gene: TRBJ1-2
len: 16
v_gene: TRBV7-8
CDR3aa: CASSLLGVIDGYGYTF

j_gene: TRBJ2-5
len: 13
v_gene: TRBV20-1
CDR3aa: CSAEAGGRETQYF

j_gene: TRBJ2-3
len: 14
v_gene: TRBV12-3/TRBV12-4
CDR3aa: CASTASGREDTQYF

j_gene: TRBJ2-7
len: 16
v_gene: TRBV5-6
CDR3aa: CASSPFGQGYSYEQYF

j_gene: TRBJ1-5
len: 14
v_gene: TRBV5-1
CDR3aa: CASSPYGVHQPQHF

j_gene: TRBJ2-5
len: 14
v_gene: TRBV28
CDR3aa: CASSLSARQETQYF

j_gene: TRBJ1-1
len: 15
v_gene: TRBV13
CDR3aa: CASSPWTGLNTEAFF

j_gene: TRBJ1-2
len: 13
v_gene: TRBV5-1
CDR3aa: CASSLTQGYGYTF

j_gene: TRBJ2-7
len: 11
v_gene: TRBV7-8
CDR3aa: CASSLGGSIYF

j_gene: TRBJ2-3
len: 15
v_gene: TRBV5-4
CDR3aa: CASSLAAGVTDTQYF

j_gene: TRBJ1-1
len: 14
v_gene: TRBV5-1
CDR3aa: CASSLRTEVTEAFF

j_gene: TRBJ2-7
len: 14
v_gene: TRBV6-1
CDR3aa: CASSWGSPDSEQYF

j_gene: TRBJ1-1
len: 13
v_gene: TRBV12-3/TRBV12-4
CDR3aa: CASCLRDGTEAFF

j_gene: TRBJ2-2
len: 13
v_gene: TRBV5-4
CDR3aa: CAVGPGNTGELFF

j_gene: TRBJ1-1
len: 13
v_gene: TRBV5-6
CDR3aa: CASSPQGRHEAFF

j_gene: TRBJ2-7
len: 15
v_gene: TRBV20-1
CDR3aa: CSAIPGQGALYEQYF

j_gene: TRBJ2-3
len: 14
v_gene: TRBV7-8
CDR3aa: CASTLAGAGDTQYF

j_gene: TRBJ2-3
len: 14
v_gene: TRBV2
CDR3aa: CASSESSITDTQYF

j_gene: TRBJ2-5
len: 16
v_gene: TRBV5-1
CDR3aa: CASSFYPTSGGETQYF

j_gene: TRBJ1-1
len: 13
v_gene: TRBV28
CDR3aa: CASKPGGPGEAFF

j_gene: TRBJ2-7
len: 13
v_gene: TRBV19
CDR3aa: CASSIGTTREQYF

j_gene: TRBJ2-4
len: 18
v_gene: TRBV28
CDR3aa: CASSPGGFGSLTKNIQYF

j_gene: TRBJ1-5
len: 14
v_gene: TRBV24-1
CDR3aa: CATSDNESNQPQHF